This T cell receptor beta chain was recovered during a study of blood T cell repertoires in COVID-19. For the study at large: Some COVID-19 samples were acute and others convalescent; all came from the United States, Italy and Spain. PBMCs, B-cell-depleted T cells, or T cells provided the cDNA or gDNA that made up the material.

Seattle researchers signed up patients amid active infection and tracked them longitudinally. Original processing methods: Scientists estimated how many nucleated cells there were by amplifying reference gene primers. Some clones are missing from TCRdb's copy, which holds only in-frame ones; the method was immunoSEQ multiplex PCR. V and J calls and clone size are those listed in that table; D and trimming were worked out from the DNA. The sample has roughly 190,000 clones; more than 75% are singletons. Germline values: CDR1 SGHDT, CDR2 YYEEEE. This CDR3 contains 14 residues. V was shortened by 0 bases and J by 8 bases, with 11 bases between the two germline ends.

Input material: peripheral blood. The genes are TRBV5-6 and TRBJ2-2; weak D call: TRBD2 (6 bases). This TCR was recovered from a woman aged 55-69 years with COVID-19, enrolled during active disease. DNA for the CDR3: TGTGCCAGCAGCTTGGGACGGGGGACGGGGGAGCTGTTTTTT. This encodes CASSLGRGTGELFF.